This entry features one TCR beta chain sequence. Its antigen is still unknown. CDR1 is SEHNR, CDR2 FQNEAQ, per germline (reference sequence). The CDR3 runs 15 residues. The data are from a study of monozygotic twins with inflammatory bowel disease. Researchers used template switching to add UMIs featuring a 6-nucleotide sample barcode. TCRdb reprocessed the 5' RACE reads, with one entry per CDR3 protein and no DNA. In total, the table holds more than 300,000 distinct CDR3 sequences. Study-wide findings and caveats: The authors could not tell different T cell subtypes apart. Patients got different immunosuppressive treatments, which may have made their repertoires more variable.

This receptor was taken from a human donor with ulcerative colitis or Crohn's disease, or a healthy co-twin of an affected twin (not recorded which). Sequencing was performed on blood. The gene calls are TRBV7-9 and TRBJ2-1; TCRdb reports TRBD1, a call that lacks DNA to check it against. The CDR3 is CASNRQGKSYNEQFF.